Only one count was recorded for the clone carrying this T cell receptor beta chain. No antigen is known for it. Trimming took 0 bases from V and 0 from J, leaving 6 bases between them. The germline gives CDR1 SGHDT, CDR2 YYEEEE. This CDR3 has 14 residues. The entry originates in a study of T cell responses to AZD1222 COVID-19 vaccine. Whole-study findings and limits: White British people made up most donors, females outnumbered males, and clonal diversity was possibly underestimated. Spike-specific TCR repertoires showed rising breadth and depth after two AZD1222 doses.

Only in-frame clones appear in the TCRdb table, and some are missing; sequencing was by immunoSEQ multiplex PCR. The profile shows around 67,000 clones, 84% of them singletons. The chain couples TRBV5-6 to TRBJ1-1; D not resolved. The sequenced sample was peripheral blood, obtained on day 0 of AZD1222 vaccination. The source of this sequence is an adult in good health. The DNA for the CDR3 is TGTGCCAGCAGCTTGGGAGGCATGAACACTGAAGCTTTCTTT. Translation gives CASSLGGMNTEAFF.